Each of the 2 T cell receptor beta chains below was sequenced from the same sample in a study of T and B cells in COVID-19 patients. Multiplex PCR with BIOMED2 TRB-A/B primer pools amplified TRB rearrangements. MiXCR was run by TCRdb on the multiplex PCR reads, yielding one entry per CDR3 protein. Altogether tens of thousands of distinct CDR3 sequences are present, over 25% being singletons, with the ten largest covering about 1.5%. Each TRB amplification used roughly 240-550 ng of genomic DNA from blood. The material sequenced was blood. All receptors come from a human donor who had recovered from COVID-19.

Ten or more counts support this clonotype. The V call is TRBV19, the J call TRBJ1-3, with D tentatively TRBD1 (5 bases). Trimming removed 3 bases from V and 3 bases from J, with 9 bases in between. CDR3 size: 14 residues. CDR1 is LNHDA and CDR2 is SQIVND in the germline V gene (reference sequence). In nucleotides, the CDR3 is TGTGCCAGTAGTATCTCCAGGGTTGGAAACACCATATATTTT. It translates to CASSISRVGNTIYF.

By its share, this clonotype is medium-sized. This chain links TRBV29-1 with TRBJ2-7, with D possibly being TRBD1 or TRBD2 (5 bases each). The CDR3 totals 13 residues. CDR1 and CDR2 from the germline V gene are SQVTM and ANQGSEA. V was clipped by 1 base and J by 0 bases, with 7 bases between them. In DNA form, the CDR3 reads TGCAGCGTTGAAGGGGGGAACTCCTACGAGCAGTACTTC. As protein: CSVEGGNSYEQYF.